The TCR beta chain described here comes from a study of T cell responses to AZD1222 COVID-19 vaccine. This table comes from immunoSEQ multiplex PCR, and its TCRdb copy is limited to in-frame clones, with some not included. The sample lists more than 140,000 clones; more than 75% were seen once. Concerning this clone: Its specificity is not known.

Overall study results and limits: It should be noted that donors were predominantly white British and more often female, and clonal diversity was possibly underestimated.

Germline loops: CDR1 MNHNY, CDR2 SVGAGI (reference sequence). This CDR3 is built from 13 residues. Trimming took off 7 bases at V and 4 bases at J, with 13 bases between the two ends. The source of this sequence is an adult in good health. V and J are TRBV6-6 and TRBJ1-2, with no clear D. The source was peripheral blood, collected on day 0 of AZD1222 vaccination. CDR3 DNA: TGTGCCAGCAACCAGGAGATTATCTATGGCTACACCTTC. Translated: CASNQEIIYGYTF.